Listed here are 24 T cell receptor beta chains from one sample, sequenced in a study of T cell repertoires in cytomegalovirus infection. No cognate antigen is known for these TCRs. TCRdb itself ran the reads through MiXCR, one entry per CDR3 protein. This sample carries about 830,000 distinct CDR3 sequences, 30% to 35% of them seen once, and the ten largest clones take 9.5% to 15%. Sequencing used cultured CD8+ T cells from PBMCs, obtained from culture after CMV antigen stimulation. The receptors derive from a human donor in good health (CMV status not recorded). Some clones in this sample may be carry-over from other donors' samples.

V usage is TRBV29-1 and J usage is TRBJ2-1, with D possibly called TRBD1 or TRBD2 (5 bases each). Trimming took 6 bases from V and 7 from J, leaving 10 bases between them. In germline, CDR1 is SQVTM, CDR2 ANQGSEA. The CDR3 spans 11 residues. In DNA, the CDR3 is TGCAGCGTGACCTGGGGGAATGAGCAGTTCTTC. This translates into CSVTWGNEQFF.

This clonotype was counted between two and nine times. The DNA for the CDR3 is TGTGCCAGCAGTTACTCCTCTGGAGGCGATGGCTACACCTTC. Its protein product is CASSYSSGGDGYTF. The chain links TRBV6-6 to TRBJ1-2; D is undetermined. The CDR3 length is 14 residues. Trimming took off 0 bases at V and 6 bases at J, with 11 bases between the two ends. Germline CDR1 and CDR2: MNHNY and SVGAGI (reference sequence).

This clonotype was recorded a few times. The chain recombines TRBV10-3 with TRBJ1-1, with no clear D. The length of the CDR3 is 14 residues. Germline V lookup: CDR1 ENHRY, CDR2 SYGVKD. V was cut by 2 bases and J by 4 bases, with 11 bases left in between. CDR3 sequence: CAISEGGGPTEAFF. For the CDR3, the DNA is TGTGCCATCAGTGAGGGCGGTGGGCCCACTGAAGCTTTCTTT.

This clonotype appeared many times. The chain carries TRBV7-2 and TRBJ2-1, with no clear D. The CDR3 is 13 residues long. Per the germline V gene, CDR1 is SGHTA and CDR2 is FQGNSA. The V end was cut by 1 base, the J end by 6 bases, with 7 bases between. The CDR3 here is CASSLVTLNEQFF. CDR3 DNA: TGTGCCAGCAGCTTAGTTACGCTCAATGAGCAGTTCTTC. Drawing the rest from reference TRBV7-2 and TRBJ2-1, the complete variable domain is GAGVSQSPSNKVTEKGKDVELRCDPISGHTALYWYRQSLGQGLEFLIYFQGNSAPDKSGLPSDRFSAERTGGSVSTLTIQRTQQEDSAVYLCASSLVTLNEQFFGPGTRLTVL.

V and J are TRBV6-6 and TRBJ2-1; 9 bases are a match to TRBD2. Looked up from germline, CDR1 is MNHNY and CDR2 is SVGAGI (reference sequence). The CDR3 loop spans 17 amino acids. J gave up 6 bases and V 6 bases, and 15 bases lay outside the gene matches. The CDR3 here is CASSLYRAGGPGNEQFF. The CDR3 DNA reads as TGTGCCAGCAGCCTTTACAGGGCGGGGGGGCCGGGCAATGAGCAGTTCTTC.

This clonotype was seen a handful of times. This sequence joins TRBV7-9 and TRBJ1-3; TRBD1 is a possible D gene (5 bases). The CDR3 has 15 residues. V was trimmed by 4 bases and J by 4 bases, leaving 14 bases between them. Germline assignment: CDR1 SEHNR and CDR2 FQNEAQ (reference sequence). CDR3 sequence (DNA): TGTGCCAGCAGCTCAGCCGCAGGGCTCGGAAACACCATATATTTT. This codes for CASSSAAGLGNTIYF.

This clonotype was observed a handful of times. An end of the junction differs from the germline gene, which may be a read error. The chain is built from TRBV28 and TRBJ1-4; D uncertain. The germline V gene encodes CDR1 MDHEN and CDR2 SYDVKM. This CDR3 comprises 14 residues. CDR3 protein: CASTLEEPSEKLFF. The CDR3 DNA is TGTGCCAGCACTTTAGAGGAGCCATCCGAAAAACTGTTTTTT.

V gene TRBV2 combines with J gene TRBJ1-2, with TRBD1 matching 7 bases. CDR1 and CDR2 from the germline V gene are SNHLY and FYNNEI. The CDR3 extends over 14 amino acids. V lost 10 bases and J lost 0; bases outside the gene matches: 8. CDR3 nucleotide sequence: TGTGCCACAAACAGGGGCCAAGCTAACTATGGCTACACCTTC. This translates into CATNRGQANYGYTF.

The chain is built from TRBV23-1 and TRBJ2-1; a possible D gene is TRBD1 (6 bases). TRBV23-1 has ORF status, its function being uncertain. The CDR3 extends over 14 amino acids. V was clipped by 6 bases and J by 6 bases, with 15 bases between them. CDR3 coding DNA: TGCGCCAGCAGCCCTACGGACAGCCTCAATGAGCAGTTCTTC. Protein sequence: CASSPTDSLNEQFF.

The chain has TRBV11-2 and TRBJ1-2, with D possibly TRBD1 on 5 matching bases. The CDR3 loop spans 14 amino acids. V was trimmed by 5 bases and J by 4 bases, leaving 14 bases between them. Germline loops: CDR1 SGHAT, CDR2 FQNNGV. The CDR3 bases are TGTGCCAGCAGCCCCTCGGGGACCGGCTATGGCTACACCTTC. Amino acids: CASSPSGTGYGYTF.

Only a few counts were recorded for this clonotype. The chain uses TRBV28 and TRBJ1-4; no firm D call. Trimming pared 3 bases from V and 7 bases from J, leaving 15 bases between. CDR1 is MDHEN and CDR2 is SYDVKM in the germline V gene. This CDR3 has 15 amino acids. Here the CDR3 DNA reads TGTGCCAGCAGTTTGTCTAGGGCCGTTGGTGAAAAACTGTTTTTT. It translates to CASSLSRAVGEKLFF.

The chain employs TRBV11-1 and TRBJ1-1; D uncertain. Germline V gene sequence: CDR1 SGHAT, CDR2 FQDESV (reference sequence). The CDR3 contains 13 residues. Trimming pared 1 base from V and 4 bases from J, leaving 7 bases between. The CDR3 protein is CASSLDIPTEAFF. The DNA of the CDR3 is TGTGCCAGCAGCTTAGACATACCCACTGAAGCTTTCTTT. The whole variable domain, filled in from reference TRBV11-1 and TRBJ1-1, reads EAEVAQSPRYKITEKSQAVAFWCDPISGHATLYWYRQILGQGPELLVQFQDESVVDDSQLPKDRFSAERLKGVDSTLKIQPAELGDSAMYLCASSLDIPTEAFFGQGTRLTVV.

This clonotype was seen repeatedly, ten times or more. CDR3 coding DNA: TGTGCCAGCAGCTACCCTGGGGCCTACGAGCAGTACTTC. Protein product: CASSYPGAYEQYF. The gene calls are TRBV6-6 and TRBJ2-7; D is ambiguous. The CDR3 is made up of 13 amino acids. V lost 6 bases to trimming and J lost 2 bases, with 11 bases between them. From germline, CDR1 is MNHNY and CDR2 SVGAGI (reference sequence).

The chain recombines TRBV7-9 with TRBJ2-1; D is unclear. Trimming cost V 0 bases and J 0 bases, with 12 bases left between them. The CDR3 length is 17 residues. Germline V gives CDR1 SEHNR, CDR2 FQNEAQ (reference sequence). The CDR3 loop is CASSLAVYQSSYNEQFF. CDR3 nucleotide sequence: TGTGCCAGCAGCTTAGCGGTTTACCAGAGCTCCTACAATGAGCAGTTCTTC. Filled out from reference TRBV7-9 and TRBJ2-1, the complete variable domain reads DTGVSQNPRHKITKRGQNVTFRCDPISEHNRLYWYRQTLGQGPEFLTYFQNEAQLEKSRLLSDRFSAERPKGSFSTLEIQRTEQGDSAMYLCASSLAVYQSSYNEQFFGPGTRLTVL.

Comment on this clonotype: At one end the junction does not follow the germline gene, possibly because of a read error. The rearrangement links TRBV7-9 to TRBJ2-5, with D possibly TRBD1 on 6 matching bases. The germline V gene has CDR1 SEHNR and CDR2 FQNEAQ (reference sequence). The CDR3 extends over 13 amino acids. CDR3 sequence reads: CASSLVGQETQCF. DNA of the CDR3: TGTGCCAGCAGCTTAGTGGGACAAGAGACCCAGTGCTTC.

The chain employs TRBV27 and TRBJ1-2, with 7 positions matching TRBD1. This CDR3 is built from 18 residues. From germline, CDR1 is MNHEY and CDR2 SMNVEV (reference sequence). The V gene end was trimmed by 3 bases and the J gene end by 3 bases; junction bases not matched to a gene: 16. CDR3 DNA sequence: TGTGCCAGCAGTTTGTCTCCGACCCTCAGGGGGGTCGACTATGGCTACACCTTC. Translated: CASSLSPTLRGVDYGYTF.

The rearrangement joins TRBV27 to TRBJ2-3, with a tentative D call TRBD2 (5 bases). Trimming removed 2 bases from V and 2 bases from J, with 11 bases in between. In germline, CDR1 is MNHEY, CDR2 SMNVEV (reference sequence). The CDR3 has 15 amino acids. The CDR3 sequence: CASSLEGVFTDTQYF. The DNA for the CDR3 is TGTGCCAGCAGTTTAGAGGGTGTATTCACAGATACGCAGTATTTT.

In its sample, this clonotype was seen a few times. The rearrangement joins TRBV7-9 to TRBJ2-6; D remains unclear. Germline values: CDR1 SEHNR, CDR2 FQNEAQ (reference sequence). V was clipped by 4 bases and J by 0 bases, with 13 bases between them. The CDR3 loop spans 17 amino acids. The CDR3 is CASSSLRLSSGANVLTF. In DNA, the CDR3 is TGTGCCAGCAGCTCCCTTCGGTTATCCTCTGGGGCCAACGTCCTGACTTTC.

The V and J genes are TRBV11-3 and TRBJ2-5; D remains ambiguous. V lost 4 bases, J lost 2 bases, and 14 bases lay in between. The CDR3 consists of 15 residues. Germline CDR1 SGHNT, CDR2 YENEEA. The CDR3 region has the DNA TGTGCCAGCAGCTCGAGGTTGAGTGAGCAAGAGACCCAGTACTTC. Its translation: CASSSRLSEQETQYF.

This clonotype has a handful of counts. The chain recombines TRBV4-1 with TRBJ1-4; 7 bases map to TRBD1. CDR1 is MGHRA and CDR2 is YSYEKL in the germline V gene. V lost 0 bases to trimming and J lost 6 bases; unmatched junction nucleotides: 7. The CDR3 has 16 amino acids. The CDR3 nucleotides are TGCGCCAGCAGCCAAGATTTCCCAGGGGGGTATGAAAAACTGTTTTTT. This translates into CASSQDFPGGYEKLFF.

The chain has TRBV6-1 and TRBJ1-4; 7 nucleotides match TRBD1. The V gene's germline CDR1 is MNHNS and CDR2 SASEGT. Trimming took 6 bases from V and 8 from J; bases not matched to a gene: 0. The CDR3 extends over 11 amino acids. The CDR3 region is CASRDREKLFF. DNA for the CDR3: TGTGCCAGCAGGGACAGGGAAAAACTGTTTTTT.

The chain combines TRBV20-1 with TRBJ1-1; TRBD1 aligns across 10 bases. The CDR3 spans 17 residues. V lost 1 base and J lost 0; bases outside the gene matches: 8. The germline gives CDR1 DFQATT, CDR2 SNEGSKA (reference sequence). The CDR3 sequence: CSARAWTGGMMNTEAFF. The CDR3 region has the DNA TGCAGTGCTAGAGCCTGGACAGGGGGGATGATGAACACTGAAGCTTTCTTT.

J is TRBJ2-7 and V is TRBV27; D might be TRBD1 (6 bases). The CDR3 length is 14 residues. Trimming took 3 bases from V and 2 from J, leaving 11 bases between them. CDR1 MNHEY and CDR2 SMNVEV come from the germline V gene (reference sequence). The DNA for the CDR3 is TGTGCCAGCAGTTTTTCGGACAGCGCCTACGAGCAGTACTTC. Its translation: CASSFSDSAYEQYF.

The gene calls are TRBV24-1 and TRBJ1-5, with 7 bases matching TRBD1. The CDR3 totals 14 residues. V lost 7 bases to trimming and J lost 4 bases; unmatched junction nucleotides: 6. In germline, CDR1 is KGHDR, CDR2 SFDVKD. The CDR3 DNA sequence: TGTGCCACCAGCGATACAGGGGTAAATCAGCCCCAGCATTTT. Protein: CATSDTGVNQPQHF.